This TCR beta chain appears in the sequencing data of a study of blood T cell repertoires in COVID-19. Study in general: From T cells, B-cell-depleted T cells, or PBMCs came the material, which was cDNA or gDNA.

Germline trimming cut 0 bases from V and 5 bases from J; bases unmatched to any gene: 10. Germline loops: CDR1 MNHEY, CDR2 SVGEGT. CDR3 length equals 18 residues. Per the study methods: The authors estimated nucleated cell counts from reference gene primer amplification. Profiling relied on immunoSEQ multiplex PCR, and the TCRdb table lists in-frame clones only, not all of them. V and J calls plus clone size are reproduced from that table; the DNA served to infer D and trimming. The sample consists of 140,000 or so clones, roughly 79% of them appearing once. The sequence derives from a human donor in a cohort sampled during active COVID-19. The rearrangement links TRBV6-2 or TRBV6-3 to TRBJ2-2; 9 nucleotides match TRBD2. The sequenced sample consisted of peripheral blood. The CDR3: CASSYSISSGRWTGELFF. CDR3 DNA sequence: TGTGCCAGCAGTTACTCTATTTCGAGCGGGAGGTGGACCGGGGAGCTGTTTTTT.